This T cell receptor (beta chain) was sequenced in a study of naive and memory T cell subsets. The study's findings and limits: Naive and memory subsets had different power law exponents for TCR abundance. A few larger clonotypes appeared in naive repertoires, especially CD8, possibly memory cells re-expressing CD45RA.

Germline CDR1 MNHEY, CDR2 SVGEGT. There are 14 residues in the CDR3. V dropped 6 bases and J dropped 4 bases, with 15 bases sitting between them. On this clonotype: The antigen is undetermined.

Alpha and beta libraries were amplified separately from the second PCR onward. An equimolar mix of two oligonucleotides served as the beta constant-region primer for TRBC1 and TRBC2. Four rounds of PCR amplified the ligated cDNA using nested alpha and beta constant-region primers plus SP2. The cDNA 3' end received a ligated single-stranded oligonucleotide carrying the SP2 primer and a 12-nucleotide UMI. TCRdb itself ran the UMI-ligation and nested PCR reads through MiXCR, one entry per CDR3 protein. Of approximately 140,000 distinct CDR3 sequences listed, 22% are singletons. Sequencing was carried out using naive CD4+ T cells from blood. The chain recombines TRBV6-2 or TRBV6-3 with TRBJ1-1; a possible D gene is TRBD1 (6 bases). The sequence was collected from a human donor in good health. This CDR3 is CASSWTAASTEAFF. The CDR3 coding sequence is TGTGCCAGCAGCTGGACAGCGGCCAGCACTGAAGCTTTCTTT.